The 22 T cell receptor beta chains presented below share a single source sample, sequenced in a study of cytomegalovirus exposure and HLA in healthy donors. It was with 60 Vbeta and 13 Jbeta primers that the PCR ran. TCRdb's table, derived via immunoSEQ multiplex PCR, lists solely in-frame clones and lacks some. In the table there are 150,000 or so clones, 68% of which are singletons. The specimen sequenced was PBMCs. These receptors were obtained from a man younger than 40 in good health and CMV-seropositive.

V gene TRBV28 combines with J gene TRBJ2-2, with a weak D call TRBD1 (6 bases). The germline gives CDR1 MDHEN, CDR2 SYDVKM. This CDR3 comprises 16 residues. With 4 bases removed from V and 6 bases from J, the gap between germline ends came to 18 bases. The CDR3 here is CASSSFTGSDPGELFF. DNA of the CDR3: TGTGCCAGCAGTTCTTTCACAGGGTCAGATCCCGGGGAGCTGTTTTTT.

The chain joins TRBV10-3 to TRBJ1-6, with D maybe TRBD1 (5 bases). In germline, CDR1 is ENHRY, CDR2 SYGVKD. This CDR3 has 13 residues. V gave up 5 bases and J gave up 7 bases, with 9 bases separating them. The CDR3 DNA is TGTGCCATCAGTTGGGGCGACAATTCACCCCTCCACTTT. Amino acids: CAISWGDNSPLHF.

V is TRBV4-1 and J is TRBJ1-2; no reliable D call. Between the trimmed V and J ends, which lost 0 bases and 0 bases, there was a span of 8 bases. The CDR3 covers 15 residues. CDR1 is MGHRA, CDR2 YSYEKL, per germline. The CDR3 DNA sequence: TGCGCCAGCAGCCAAGAGGGCCAGACTAACTATGGCTACACCTTC. It specifies CASSQEGQTNYGYTF.

The V and J genes are TRBV7-8 and TRBJ2-4; 7 bases align to TRBD2. Matching the DNA end better, TRBJ2-7 makes the J call doubtful. The CDR3 is made up of 16 amino acids. Germline values: CDR1 SGHVS, CDR2 FQNEAQ. The CDR3 spells CASSLERGGNSYEQYF. CDR3 nucleotide sequence: TGTGCCAGCAGCTTAGAGCGGGGCGGGAACTCCTACGAGCAGTACTTC.

This clone was detected a few times. The gene calls are TRBV6-5 and TRBJ1-3; D may be TRBD1 (5 bases). The CDR3 runs 15 residues. The ends were cut back, 2 bases at V and 0 bases at J, with 8 bases in the middle. Looked up from germline, CDR1 is MNHEY and CDR2 is SVGAGI. CDR3 residues: CASSYGASSGNTIYF. The CDR3 DNA follows: TGTGCCAGCAGTTACGGGGCCTCCTCTGGAAACACCATATATTTT.

The J gene is TRBJ2-1, the V gene TRBV19; 8 nucleotides match TRBD1. The germline CDR1 and CDR2 sequences are LNHDA and SQIVND (reference sequence). CDR3 length: 16 residues. V lost 3 bases to trimming and J lost 6 bases; unmatched junction nucleotides: 10. This CDR3 reads CASSISTGQGLNEQFF. DNA of the CDR3: TGTGCCAGTAGTATTTCAACCGGACAGGGTCTCAATGAGCAGTTCTTC.

This sequence joins TRBV11-2 and TRBJ1-1, with D tentatively TRBD1 (6 bases). The CDR3 length is 13 residues. The V gene's germline CDR1 is SGHAT and CDR2 FQNNGV. The V end lost 3 bases, the J end lost 10 bases, and 15 bases lay between the germline ends. The CDR3 DNA follows: TGTGCCAGCAGCTTGGGGGCAGGGGTATCAGCTTTCTTT. It translates to CASSLGAGVSAFF.

The chain has TRBV5-1 and TRBJ1-1; 12 positions agree with TRBD1. Germline assignment: CDR1 SGHRS and CDR2 YFSETQ. V dropped 3 bases and J dropped 3; count of bases not matched to a gene: 6. CDR3 length: 16 residues. CDR3 nucleotides: TGCGCCAGCAGCTGGGGACAGGGGGCTTCGTACACTGAAGCTTTCTTT. This translates into CASSWGQGASYTEAFF.

The V gene is TRBV5-1, the J gene TRBJ2-5; the match to TRBD2 covers 12 bases. The DNA end is more similar to TRBJ2-7, so the J call may be wrong. Germline lookup yields CDR1 SGHRS and CDR2 YFSETQ. The CDR3 consists of 14 residues. The CDR3 nucleotides are TGCGCCAGCCCTGGACTAGCGGGGAACTACGAGCAGTACTTC. The encoded protein is CASPGLAGNYEQYF.

This rearrangement joins TRBV19 to TRBJ2-2; no reliable D call. V was trimmed by 5 bases and J by 2 bases, leaving 6 bases between them. This CDR3 contains 13 residues. Germline loops: CDR1 LNHDA, CDR2 SQIVND (reference sequence). Here the CDR3 reads CASSLTNTGELFF. The DNA for the CDR3 is TGTGCCAGTAGTCTGACTAACACCGGGGAGCTGTTTTTT. The variable domain in full, completed from reference TRBV19 and TRBJ2-2, reads DGGITQSPKYLFRKEGQNVTLSCEQNLNHDAMYWYRQDPGQGLRLIYYSQIVNDFQKGDIAEGYSVSREKKESFPLTVTSAQKNPTAFYLCASSLTNTGELFFGEGSRLTVL.

The CDR3: CASSLSSPLHF. The CDR3 DNA is TGTGCCAGCAGCTTGAGTTCACCCCTCCACTTT. J is TRBJ1-6 and V is TRBV11-2; no clear D. V was trimmed by 3 bases and J by 9 bases, leaving 3 bases between them. Germline V gene lookup returns CDR1 SGHAT and CDR2 FQNNGV. This CDR3 region has 11 residues. The variable domain in full, with the rest retrieved from reference TRBV11-2 and TRBJ1-6, is EAGVAQSPRYKIIEKRQSVAFWCNPISGHATLYWYQQILGQGPKLLIQFQNNGVVDDSQLPKDRFSAERLKGVDSTLKIQPAKLEDSAVYLCASSLSSPLHFGNGTRLTVT.

The genes are TRBV30 and TRBJ2-7; D unresolved. This CDR3 is built from 12 residues. Trimming left V 0 bases short and J 3 bases short, with 6 bases between. Germline-derived CDR1 and CDR2 are GTSNPN and SVGIG (reference sequence). CDR3 sequence (DNA): TGTGCCTGGAGTGTTCACGGCTACGAGCAGTACTTC. Protein product: CAWSVHGYEQYF.

This chain uses TRBV2 with TRBJ2-7; TRBD2 agrees at 9 bases. The junction had 6 bases not matched to a gene; V was cut back by 2 bases and J by 4 bases. The CDR3 extends over 15 amino acids. Germline V lookup: CDR1 SNHLY, CDR2 FYNNEI. The CDR3 is CASSERASGTYEQYF. CDR3 in DNA: TGTGCCAGCAGTGAAAGGGCTAGCGGGACGTACGAGCAGTACTTC. Full variable domain (outside the CDR3, taken from reference TRBV2 and TRBJ2-7): EPEVTQTPSHQVTQMGQEVILRCVPISNHLYFYWYRQILGQKVEFLVSFYNNEISEKSEIFDDQFSVERPDGSNFTLKIRSTKLEDSAMYFCASSERASGTYEQYFGPGTRLTVT.

This chain connects TRBV5-6 to TRBJ1-1; the D is unclear. Trimming cost V 1 base and J 0 bases, with 7 bases left between them. Looked up from germline, CDR1 is SGHDT and CDR2 is YYEEEE. This CDR3 comprises 14 residues. CDR3 protein: CASSLMQMNTEAFF. The CDR3 DNA sequence: TGTGCCAGCAGCTTGATGCAGATGAACACTGAAGCTTTCTTT. The variable domain in full, with the rest retrieved from reference TRBV5-6 and TRBJ1-1, is DAGVTQSPTHLIKTRGQQVTLRCSPKSGHDTVSWYQQALGQGPQFIFQYYEEEERQRGNFPDRFSGHQFPNYSSELNVNALLLGDSALYLCASSLMQMNTEAFFGQGTRLTVV.

The chain couples TRBV5-1 to TRBJ2-5; 9 positions match TRBD1. Near its end, the DNA agrees better with TRBJ2-7, so the J call may be wrong. This CDR3 contains 13 residues. Germline-derived CDR1 and CDR2 are SGHRS and YFSETQ. DNA of the CDR3: TGCGCCAGCAGGGGACAGGGTATCTACGAGCAGTACTTC. Its protein is CASRGQGIYEQYF.

This chain joins TRBV7-6 and TRBJ2-1; D not resolved. Looked up from germline, CDR1 is SGHVS and CDR2 is FNYEAQ. The CDR3 has 12 residues. V was cut by 1 base and J by 6 bases, with 4 bases left in between. The chain's CDR3 is CASSLVANEQFF. CDR3 nucleotides: TGTGCCAGCAGCTTAGTAGCCAATGAGCAGTTCTTC.

The V call is TRBV6-6, the J call TRBJ2-7; TRBD1 matches at 9 bases. This CDR3 spans 15 amino acids. Per germline, CDR1 MNHNY and CDR2 SVGAGI (reference sequence). With V trimmed by 10 bases and J by 4 bases, 14 bases remained unmatched. The DNA of the CDR3 is TGTGCCACCCTGGATGCCGGGACAGGGACATACGAGCAGTACTTC. It specifies CATLDAGTGTYEQYF.

The chain has TRBV6-5 and TRBJ1-4; D is uncertain. CDR1 MNHEY and CDR2 SVGAGI come from the germline V gene. The CDR3 is 12 amino acids. Trimming cost V 5 bases and J 6 bases, with 7 bases left between them. The CDR3 spells CASSTSDEKLFF. CDR3 DNA sequence: TGTGCCAGCAGTACTTCTGATGAAAAACTGTTTTTT.

This chain links TRBV19 with TRBJ2-5; 9 nucleotides align to TRBD2. The DNA end is more similar to TRBJ2-7, so the J call may be wrong. The CDR3 is 15 residues long. Germline CDR1 is LNHDA and CDR2 is SQIVND (reference sequence). As DNA, the CDR3 is TGTGCCAGTAGTATAGGTACGGGACTAGCCTCCGAGCAGTACTTC. Translated, it gives CASSIGTGLASEQYF.

V gene TRBV9 combines with J gene TRBJ1-2; 7 bases match TRBD1. The junction had 9 bases not matched to a gene; V was cut back by 0 bases and J by 10 bases. Looked up from germline, CDR1 is SGDLS and CDR2 is YYNGEE. The CDR3 spans 14 residues. The CDR3 region has the DNA TGTGCCAGCAGCGTAGGAGGGACAGACTTTTCCTACACCTTC. It is translated as CASSVGGTDFSYTF.

The chain links TRBV11-3 to TRBJ2-7, with 7 nucleotides matching TRBD1. Germline CDR1 SGHNT, CDR2 YENEEA. The CDR3 runs to 14 residues. The trim removed 5 bases at V and 6 bases at J, leaving 10 bases unmatched. The CDR3 region has the DNA TGTGCCAGCAGCCGGGATCAAACAGGGGCCGAGCAGTACTTC. Translation gives CASSRDQTGAEQYF.

CDR3 in amino acids: CASSHREGVNEKLFF. DNA of the CDR3: TGTGCCAGCAGCCACCGGGAGGGAGTCAATGAAAAACTGTTTTTT. The V gene is TRBV4-2, the J gene TRBJ1-4; D is unresolved. The CDR3 extends over 15 amino acids. The V gene lost 3 bases and the J gene lost 5 bases, with 13 bases spanning the gap. Germline CDR1 LGHNA, CDR2 YNFKEQ.